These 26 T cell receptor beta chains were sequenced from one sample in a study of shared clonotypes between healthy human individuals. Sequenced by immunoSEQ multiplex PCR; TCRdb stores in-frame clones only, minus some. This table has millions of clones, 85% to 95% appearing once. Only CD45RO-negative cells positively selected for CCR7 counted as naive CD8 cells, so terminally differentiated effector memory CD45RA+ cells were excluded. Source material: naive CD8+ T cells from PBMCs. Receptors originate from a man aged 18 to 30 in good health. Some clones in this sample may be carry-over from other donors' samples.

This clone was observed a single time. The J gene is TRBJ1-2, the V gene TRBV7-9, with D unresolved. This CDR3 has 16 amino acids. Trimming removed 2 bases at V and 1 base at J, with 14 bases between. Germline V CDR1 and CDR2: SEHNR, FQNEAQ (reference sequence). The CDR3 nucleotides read TGTGCCAGCAGCTTAACATCTCAGAGGAGTAACTATGGCTACACCTTC. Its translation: CASSLTSQRSNYGYTF.

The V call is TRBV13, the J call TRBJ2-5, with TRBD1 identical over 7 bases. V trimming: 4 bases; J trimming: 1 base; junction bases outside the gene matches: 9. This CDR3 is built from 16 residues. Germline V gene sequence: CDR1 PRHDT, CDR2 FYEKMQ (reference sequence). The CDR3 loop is CASSSYRGEGQETQYF. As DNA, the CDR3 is TGTGCCAGCAGCTCTTACAGGGGAGAAGGCCAAGAGACCCAGTACTTC.

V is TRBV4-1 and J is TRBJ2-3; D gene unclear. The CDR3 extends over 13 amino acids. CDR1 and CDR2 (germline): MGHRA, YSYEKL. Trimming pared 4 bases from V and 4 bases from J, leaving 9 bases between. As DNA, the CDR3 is TGCGCCAGCAGCCGACTTTTTCCAGATACGCAGTATTTT. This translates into CASSRLFPDTQYF.

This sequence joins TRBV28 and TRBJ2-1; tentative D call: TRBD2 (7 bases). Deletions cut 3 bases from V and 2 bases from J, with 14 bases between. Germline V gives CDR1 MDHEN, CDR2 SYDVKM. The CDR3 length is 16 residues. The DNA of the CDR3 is TGTGCCAGCAGTTTCATCGCGGGGGCTACCTACAATGAGCAGTTCTTC. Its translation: CASSFIAGATYNEQFF.

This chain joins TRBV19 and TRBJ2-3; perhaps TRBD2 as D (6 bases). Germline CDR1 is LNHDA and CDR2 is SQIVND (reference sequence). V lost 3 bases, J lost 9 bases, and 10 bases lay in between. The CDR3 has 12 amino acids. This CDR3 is CASSIGGGTQYF. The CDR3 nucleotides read TGTGCCAGTAGTATCGGCGGAGGGACGCAGTATTTT.

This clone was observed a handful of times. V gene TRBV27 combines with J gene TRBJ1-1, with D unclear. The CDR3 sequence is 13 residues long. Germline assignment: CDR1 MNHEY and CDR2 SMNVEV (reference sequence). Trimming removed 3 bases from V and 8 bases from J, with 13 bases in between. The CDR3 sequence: CASSLMGQPEAFF. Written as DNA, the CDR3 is TGTGCCAGCAGTTTGATGGGCCAGCCCGAAGCTTTCTTT.

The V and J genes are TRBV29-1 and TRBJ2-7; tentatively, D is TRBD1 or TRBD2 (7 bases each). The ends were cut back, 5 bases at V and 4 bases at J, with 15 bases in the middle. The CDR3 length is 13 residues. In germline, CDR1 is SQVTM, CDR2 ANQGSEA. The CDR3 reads CSVREGATYEQYF. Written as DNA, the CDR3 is TGCAGCGTTAGGGAGGGGGCGACGTACGAGCAGTACTTC.

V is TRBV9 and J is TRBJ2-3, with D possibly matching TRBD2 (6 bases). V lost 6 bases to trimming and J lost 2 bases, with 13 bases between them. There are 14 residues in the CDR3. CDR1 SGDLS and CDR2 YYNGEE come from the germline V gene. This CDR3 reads CASKGTDPTDTQYF. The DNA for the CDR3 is TGTGCCAGCAAAGGGACTGACCCCACAGATACGCAGTATTTT.

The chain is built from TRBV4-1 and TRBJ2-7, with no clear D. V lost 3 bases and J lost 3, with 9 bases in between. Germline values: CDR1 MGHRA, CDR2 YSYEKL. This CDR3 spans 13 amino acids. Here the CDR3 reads CASSQRRLYEQYF. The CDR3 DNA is TGCGCCAGCAGCCAGCGGCGGCTCTACGAGCAGTACTTC.

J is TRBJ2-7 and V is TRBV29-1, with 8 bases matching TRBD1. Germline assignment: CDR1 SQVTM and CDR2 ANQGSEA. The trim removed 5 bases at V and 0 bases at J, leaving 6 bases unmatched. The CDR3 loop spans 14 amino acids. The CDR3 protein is CSVLRDRSSYEQYF. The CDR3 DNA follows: TGCAGCGTTCTAAGGGACAGGAGCTCCTACGAGCAGTACTTC.

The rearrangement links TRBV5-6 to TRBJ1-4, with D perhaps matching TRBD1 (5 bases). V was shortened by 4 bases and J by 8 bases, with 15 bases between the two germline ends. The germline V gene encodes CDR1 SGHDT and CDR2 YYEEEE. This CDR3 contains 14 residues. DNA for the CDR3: TGTGCCAGCAGCGCGGGGGGACTGAAGGAAAAACTGTTTTTT. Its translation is CASSAGGLKEKLFF.

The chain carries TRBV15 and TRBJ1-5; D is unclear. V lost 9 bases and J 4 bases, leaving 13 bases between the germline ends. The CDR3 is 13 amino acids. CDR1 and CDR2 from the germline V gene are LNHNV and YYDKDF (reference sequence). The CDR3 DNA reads TGTGCCACTGCTCAGCGGGATAATCAGCCCCAGCATTTT. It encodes CATAQRDNQPQHF.

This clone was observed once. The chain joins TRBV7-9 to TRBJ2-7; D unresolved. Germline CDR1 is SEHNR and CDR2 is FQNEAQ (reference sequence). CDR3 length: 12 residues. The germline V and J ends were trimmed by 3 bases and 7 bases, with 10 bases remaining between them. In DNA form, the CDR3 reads TGTGCCAGCAGCTTTTCTTTCGGGGAGCAGTACTTC. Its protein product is CASSFSFGEQYF.

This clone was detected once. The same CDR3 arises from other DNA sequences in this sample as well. CDR3 nucleotides: TGTGCCAGCAGCTTGGGACCAACCTACGAGCAGTACTTC. This translates into CASSLGPTYEQYF. The genes are TRBV5-6 and TRBJ2-7; D is unclear. Germline CDR1 reads SGHDT; CDR2 reads YYEEEE. Deletions cut 0 bases from V and 2 bases from J, with 6 bases between. This CDR3 has 13 amino acids.

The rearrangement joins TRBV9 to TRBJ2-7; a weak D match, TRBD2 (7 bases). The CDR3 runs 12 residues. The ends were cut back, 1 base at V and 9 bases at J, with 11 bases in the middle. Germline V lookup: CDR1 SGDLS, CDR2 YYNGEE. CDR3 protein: CASSVQGGGQYF. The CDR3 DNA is TGTGCCAGCAGCGTACAGGGAGGGGGGCAGTACTTC.

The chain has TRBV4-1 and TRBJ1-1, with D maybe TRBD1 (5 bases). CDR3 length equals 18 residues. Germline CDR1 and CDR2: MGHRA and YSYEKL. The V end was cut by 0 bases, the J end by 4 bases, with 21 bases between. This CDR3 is CASSQDGAGHRWTTEAFF. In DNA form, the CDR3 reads TGCGCCAGCAGCCAAGATGGGGCAGGGCACCGGTGGACCACTGAAGCTTTCTTT.

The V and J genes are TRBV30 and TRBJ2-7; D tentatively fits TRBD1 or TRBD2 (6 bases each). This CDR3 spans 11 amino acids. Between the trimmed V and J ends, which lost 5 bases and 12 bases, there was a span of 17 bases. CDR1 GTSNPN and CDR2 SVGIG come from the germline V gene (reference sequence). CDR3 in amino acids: CAWLEGVSWYF. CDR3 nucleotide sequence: TGTGCCTGGTTGGAGGGGGTGAGTTGGTACTTC.

The CDR3 region is CASSSLLEQETQYF. The CDR3 nucleotides read TGTGCCAGCAGCTCCTTACTAGAGCAAGAGACCCAGTACTTC. This chain joins TRBV7-8 and TRBJ2-5, with D perhaps matching TRBD2 (5 bases). Looked up from germline, CDR1 is SGHVS and CDR2 is FQNEAQ. CDR3 length equals 14 residues. Trimming took 4 bases from V and 2 from J, leaving 11 bases between them. Complete variable domain (other parts from reference TRBV7-8 and TRBJ2-5): GAGVSQSPRYKVAKRGQDVALRCDPISGHVSLFWYQQALGQGPEFLTYFQNEAQLDKSGLPSDRFFAERPEGSVSTLKIQRTQQEDSAVYLCASSSLLEQETQYFGPGTRLLVL.

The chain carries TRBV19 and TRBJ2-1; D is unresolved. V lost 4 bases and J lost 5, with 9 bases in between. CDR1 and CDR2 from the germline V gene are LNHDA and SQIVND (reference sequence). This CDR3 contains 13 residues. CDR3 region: CASSTRLDNEQFF. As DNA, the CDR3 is TGTGCCAGTAGTACTCGACTGGACAATGAGCAGTTCTTC.

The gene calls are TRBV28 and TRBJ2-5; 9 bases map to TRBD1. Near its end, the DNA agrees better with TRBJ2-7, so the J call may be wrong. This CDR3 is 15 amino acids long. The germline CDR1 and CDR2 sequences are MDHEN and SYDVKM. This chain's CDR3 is CASRGQGSPTYEQYF. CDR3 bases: TGTGCCAGCAGGGGACAGGGTAGTCCAACCTACGAGCAGTACTTC.

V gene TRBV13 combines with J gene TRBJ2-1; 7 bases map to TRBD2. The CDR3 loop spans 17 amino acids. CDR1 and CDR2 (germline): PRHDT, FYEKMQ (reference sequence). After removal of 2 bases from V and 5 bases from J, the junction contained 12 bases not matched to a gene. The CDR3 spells CASSLLAATTRNNEQFF. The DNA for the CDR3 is TGTGCCAGCAGCTTACTAGCGGCTACCACAAGGAACAATGAGCAGTTCTTC.

CDR3 nucleotide sequence: TGCAGCGTCCGAGGACTAGCGGGCTTCCTCTTGAGCTCCTACGAGCAGTACTTC. This gives the protein CSVRGLAGFLLSSYEQYF. The V gene is TRBV29-1, the J gene TRBJ2-7, with 11 bases lining up with TRBD2. CDR1 and CDR2 from the germline V gene are SQVTM and ANQGSEA. The CDR3 consists of 18 residues. The trim removed 6 bases at V and 0 bases at J, leaving 16 bases unmatched.

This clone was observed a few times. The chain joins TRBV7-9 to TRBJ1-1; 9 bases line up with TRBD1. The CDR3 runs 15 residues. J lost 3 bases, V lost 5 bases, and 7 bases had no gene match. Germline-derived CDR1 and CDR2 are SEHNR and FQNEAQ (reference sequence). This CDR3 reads CASSPNRGPDTEAFF. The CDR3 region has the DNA TGTGCCAGCAGCCCAAACAGGGGGCCGGACACTGAAGCTTTCTTT.

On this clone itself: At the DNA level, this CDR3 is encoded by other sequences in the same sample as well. The CDR3 reads CASSPPGISGNTIYF. The CDR3 coding sequence is TGTGCCAGCAGCCCCCCAGGCATCTCTGGAAACACCATATATTTT. The chain recombines TRBV7-9 with TRBJ1-3, with unresolved D. The V and J ends lost 5 bases and 0 bases respectively, with 11 bases between them. This CDR3 is built from 15 residues. From germline, CDR1 is SEHNR and CDR2 FQNEAQ (reference sequence).

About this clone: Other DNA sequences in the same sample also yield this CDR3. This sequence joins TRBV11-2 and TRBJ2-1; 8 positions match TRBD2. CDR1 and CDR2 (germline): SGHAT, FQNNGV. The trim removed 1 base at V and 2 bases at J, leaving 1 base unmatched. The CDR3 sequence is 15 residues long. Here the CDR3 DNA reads TGTGCCAGCAGCTTAGTAGCGGGAACCTACAATGAGCAGTTCTTC. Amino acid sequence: CASSLVAGTYNEQFF.

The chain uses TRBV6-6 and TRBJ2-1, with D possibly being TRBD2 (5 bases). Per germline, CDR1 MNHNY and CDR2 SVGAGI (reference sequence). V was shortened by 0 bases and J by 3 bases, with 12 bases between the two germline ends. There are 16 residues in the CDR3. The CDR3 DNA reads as TGTGCCAGCAGTTACTCCCTAGCCTCCCTCTACAATGAGCAGTTCTTC. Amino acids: CASSYSLASLYNEQFF.